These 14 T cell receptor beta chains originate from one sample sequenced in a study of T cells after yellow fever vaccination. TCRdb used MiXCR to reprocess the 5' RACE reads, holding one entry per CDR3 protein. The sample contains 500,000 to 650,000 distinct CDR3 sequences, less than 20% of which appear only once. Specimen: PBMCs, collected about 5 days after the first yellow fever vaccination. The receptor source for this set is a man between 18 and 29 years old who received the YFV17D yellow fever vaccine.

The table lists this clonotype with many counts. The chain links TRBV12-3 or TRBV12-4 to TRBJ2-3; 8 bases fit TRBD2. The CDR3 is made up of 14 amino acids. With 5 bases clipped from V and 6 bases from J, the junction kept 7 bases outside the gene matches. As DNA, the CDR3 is TGTGCCAGCAGTCCCGGGGGGGGGGTGGATACGCAGTATTTT. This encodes CASSPGGGVDTQYF.

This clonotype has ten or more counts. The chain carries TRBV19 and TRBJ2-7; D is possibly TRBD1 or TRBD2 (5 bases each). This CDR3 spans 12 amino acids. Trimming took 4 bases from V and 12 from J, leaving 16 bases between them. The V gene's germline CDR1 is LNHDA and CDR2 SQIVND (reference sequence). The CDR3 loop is CASSTPRGPRYF. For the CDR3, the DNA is TGTGCCAGTAGTACACCACGGGGCCCCCGGTACTTC.

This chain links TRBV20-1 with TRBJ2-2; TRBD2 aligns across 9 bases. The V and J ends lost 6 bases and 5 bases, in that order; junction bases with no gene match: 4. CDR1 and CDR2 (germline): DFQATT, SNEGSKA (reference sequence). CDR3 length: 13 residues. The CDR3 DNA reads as TGCAGTGCACCCGGACTAGCGACCGGGGAGCTGTTTTTT. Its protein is CSAPGLATGELFF.

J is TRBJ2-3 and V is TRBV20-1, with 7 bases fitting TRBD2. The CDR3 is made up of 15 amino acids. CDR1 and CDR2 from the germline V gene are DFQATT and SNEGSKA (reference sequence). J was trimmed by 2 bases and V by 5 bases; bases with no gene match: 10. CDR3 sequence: CSAGGGRSFTDTQYF. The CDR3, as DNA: TGCAGTGCTGGGGGGGGACGTTCGTTCACAGATACGCAGTATTTT.

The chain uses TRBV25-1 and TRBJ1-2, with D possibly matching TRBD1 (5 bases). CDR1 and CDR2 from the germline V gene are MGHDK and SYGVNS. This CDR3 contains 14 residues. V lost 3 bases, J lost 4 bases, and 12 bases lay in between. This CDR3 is CASSDWAGPYGYTF. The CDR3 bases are TGTGCCAGCAGTGATTGGGCAGGGCCCTATGGCTACACCTTC.

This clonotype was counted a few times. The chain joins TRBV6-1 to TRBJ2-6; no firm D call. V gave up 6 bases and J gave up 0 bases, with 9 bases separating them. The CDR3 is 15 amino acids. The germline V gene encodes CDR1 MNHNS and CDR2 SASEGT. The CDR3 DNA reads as TGTGCCAGCAGCGATCCCGCCTCTGGGGCCAACGTCCTGACTTTC. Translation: CASSDPASGANVLTF.

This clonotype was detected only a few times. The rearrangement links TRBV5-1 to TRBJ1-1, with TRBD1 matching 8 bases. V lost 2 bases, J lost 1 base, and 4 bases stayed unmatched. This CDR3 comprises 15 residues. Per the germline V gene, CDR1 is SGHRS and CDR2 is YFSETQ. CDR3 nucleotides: TGCGCCAGCAGCTTCCGGGGACAGGAGAACACTGAAGCTTTCTTT. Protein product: CASSFRGQENTEAFF.

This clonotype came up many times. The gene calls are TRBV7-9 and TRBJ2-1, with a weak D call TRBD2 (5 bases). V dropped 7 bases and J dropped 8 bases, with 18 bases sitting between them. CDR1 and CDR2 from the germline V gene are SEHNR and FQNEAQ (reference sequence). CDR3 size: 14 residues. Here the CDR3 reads CASTLLGRHDEQFF. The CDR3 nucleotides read TGTGCCAGCACCCTACTAGGCCGCCATGATGAGCAGTTCTTC.

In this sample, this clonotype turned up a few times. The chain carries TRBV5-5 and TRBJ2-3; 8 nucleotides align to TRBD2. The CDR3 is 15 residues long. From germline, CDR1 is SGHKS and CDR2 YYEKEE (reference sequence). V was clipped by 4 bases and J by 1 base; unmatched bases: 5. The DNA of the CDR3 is TGTGCCAGCAGCCGGGACGGGGGGGGCACAGATACGCAGTATTTT. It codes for CASSRDGGGTDTQYF.

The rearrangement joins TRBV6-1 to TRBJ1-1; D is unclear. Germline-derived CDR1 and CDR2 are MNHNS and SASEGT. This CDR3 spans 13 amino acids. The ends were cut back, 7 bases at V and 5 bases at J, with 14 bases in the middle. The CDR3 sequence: CASTRTLRTEAFF. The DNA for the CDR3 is TGTGCCAGCACCCGGACGCTCAGGACTGAAGCTTTCTTT.

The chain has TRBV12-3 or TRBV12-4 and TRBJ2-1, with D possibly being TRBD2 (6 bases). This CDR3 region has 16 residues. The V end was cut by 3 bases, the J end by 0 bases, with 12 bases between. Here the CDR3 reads CASSLEGPLSYNEQFF. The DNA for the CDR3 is TGTGCCAGCAGTTTGGAGGGCCCTCTCTCCTACAATGAGCAGTTCTTC.

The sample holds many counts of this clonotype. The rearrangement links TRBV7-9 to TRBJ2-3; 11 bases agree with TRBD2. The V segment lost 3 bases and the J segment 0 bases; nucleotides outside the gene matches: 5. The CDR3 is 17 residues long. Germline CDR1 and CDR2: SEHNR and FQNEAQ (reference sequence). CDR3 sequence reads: CASSFTRLAGSTDTQYF. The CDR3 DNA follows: TGTGCCAGCAGCTTCACCCGACTAGCGGGAAGCACAGATACGCAGTATTTT. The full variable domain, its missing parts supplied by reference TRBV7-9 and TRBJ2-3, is DTGVSQNPRHKITKRGQNVTFRCDPISEHNRLYWYRQTLGQGPEFLTYFQNEAQLEKSRLLSDRFSAERPKGSFSTLEIQRTEQGDSAMYLCASSFTRLAGSTDTQYFGPGTRLTVL.

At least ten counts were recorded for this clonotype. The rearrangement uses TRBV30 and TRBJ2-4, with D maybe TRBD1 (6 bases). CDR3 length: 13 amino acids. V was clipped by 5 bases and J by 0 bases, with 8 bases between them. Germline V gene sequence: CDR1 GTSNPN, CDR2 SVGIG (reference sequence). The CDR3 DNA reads TGTGCCTGGGAGGGGGTAGCCAAAAACATTCAGTACTTC. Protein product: CAWEGVAKNIQYF.

CDR3 loop: CASSLADPLNTEAFF. The DNA for the CDR3 is TGCGCCAGCAGCTTGGCCGACCCTCTGAACACTGAAGCTTTCTTT. The rearrangement links TRBV5-1 to TRBJ1-1, with D uncertain. CDR3 size: 15 residues. The V gene's germline CDR1 is SGHRS and CDR2 YFSETQ. The V end lost 0 bases, the J end lost 0 bases, and 9 bases lay between the germline ends.